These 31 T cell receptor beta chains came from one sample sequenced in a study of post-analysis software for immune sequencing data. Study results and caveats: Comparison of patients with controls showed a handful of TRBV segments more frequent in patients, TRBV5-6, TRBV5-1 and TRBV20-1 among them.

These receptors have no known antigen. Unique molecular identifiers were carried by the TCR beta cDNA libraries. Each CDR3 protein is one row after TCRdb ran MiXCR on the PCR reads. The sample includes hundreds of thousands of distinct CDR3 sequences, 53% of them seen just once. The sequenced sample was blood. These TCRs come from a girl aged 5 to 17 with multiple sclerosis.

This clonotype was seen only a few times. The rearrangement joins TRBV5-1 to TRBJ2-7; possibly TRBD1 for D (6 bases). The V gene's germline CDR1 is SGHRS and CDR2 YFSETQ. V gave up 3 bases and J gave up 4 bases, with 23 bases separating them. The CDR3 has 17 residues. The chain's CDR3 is CASSSQPQGFGQYEQYF. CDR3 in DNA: TGCGCCAGCAGCTCGCAGCCGCAGGGGTTCGGCCAATACGAGCAGTACTTC.

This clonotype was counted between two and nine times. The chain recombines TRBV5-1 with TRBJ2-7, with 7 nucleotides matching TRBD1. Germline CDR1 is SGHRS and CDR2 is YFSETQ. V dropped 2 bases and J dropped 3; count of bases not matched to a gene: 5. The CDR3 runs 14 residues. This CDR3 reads CASSFDRADYEQYF. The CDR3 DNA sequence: TGCGCCAGCAGCTTCGACAGGGCAGACTACGAGCAGTACTTC.

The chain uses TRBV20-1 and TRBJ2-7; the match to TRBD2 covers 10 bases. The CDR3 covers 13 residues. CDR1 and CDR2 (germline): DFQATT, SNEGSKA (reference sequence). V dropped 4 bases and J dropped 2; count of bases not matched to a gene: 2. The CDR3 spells CSATLAGAYEQYF. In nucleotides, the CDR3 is TGCAGTGCTACCCTAGCGGGAGCCTACGAGCAGTACTTC.

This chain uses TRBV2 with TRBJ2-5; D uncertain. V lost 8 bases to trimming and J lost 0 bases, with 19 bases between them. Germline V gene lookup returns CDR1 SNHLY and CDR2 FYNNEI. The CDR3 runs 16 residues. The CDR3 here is CASENSDIVYQETQYF. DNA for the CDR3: TGTGCCAGCGAAAACAGCGATATAGTATACCAAGAGACCCAGTACTTC. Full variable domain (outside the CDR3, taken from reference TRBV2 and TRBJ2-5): EPEVTQTPSHQVTQMGQEVILRCVPISNHLYFYWYRQILGQKVEFLVSFYNNEISEKSEIFDDQFSVERPDGSNFTLKIRSTKLEDSAMYFCASENSDIVYQETQYFGPGTRLLVL.

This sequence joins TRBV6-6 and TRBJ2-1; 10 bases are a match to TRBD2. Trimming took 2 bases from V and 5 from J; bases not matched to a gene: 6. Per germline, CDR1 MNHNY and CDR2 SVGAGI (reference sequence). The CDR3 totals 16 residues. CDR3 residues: CASSYEHSGRNNEQFF. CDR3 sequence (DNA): TGTGCCAGCAGTTACGAACATAGCGGGAGGAACAATGAGCAGTTCTTC.

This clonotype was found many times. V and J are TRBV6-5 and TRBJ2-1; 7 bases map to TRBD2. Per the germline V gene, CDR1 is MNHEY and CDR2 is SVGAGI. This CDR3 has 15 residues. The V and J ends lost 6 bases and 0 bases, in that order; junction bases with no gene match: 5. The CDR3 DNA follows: TGTGCCAGCAGACCAAGCGGGGTCTCCTACAATGAGCAGTTCTTC. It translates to CASRPSGVSYNEQFF.

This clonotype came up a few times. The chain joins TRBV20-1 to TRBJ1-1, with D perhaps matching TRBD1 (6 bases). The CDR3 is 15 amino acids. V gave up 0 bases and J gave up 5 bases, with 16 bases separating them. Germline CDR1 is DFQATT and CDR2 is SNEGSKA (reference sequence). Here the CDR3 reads CSARDSLRGWTEAFF. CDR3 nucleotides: TGCAGTGCTAGAGATTCGCTCAGGGGTTGGACTGAAGCTTTCTTT.

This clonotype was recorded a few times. In DNA, the CDR3 is TGTGCCAGCAGTGGGACAGCCTCCTACGAGCAGTACTTC. This translates into CASSGTASYEQYF. The gene calls are TRBV25-1 and TRBJ2-7; TRBD1 might be the D (6 bases). The germline V gene has CDR1 MGHDK and CDR2 SYGVNS. This CDR3 comprises 13 residues. Trimming removed 4 bases from V and 0 bases from J, with 7 bases in between.

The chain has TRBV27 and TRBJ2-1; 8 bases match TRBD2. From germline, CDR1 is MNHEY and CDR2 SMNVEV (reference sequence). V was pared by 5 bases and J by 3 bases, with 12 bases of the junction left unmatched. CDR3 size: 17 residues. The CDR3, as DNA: TGTGCCAGCAGTGACCCCGAGAGTAGCGGGGTCTACAATGAGCAGTTCTTC. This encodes CASSDPESSGVYNEQFF.

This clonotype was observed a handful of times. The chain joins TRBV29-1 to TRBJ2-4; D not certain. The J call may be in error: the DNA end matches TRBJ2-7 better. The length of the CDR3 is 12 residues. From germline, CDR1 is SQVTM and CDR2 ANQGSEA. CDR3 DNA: TGCAGCGTTTCGGACGGATCCTACGAGCAGTACTTC. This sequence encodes CSVSDGSYEQYF.

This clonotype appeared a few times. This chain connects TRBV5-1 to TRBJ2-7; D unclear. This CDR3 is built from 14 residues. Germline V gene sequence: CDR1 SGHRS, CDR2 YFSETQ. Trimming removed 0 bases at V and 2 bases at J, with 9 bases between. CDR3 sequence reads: CASSLVPDTYEQYF. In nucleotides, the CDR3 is TGCGCCAGCAGCTTGGTTCCAGATACCTACGAGCAGTACTTC. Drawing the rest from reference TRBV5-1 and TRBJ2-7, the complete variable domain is KAGVTQTPRYLIKTRGQQVTLSCSPISGHRSVSWYQQTPGQGLQFLFEYFSETQRNKGNFPGRFSGRQFSNSRSEMNVSTLELGDSALYLCASSLVPDTYEQYFGPGTRLTVT.

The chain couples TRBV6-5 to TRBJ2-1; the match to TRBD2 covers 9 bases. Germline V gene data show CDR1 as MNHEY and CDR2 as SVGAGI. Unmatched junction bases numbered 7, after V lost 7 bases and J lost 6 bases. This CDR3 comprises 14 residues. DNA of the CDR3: TGTGCCAGCAAGGCTACTAGCGGGCCCAATGAGCAGTTCTTC. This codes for CASKATSGPNEQFF.

The CDR3 nucleotides read TGTGCCAGCAGTTACGATCTTGAGCAGTTCTTC. It translates to CASSYDLEQFF. This rearrangement joins TRBV6-5 to TRBJ2-1; D unresolved. CDR1 and CDR2 from the germline V gene are MNHEY and SVGAGI. V shed 2 bases and J shed 9 bases, with 5 bases lying between them. This CDR3 comprises 11 residues.

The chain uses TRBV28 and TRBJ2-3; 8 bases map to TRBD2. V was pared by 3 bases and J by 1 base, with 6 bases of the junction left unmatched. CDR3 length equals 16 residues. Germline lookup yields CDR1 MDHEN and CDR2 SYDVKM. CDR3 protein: CASSLGPAGGTDTQYF. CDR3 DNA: TGTGCCAGCAGTTTGGGCCCAGCGGGGGGCACAGATACGCAGTATTTT.

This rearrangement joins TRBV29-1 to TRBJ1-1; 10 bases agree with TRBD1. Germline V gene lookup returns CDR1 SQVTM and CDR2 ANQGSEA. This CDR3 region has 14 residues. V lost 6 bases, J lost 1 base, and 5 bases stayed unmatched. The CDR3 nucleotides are TGCAGCGTCGGGACAGGGGTAGAGAACACTGAAGCTTTCTTT. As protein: CSVGTGVENTEAFF.

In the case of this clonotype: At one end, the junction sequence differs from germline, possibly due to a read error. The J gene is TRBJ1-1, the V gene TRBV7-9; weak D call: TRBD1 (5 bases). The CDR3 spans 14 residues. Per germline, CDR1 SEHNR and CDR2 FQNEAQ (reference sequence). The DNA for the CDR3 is TGTGCCAGCAGCTCCAGGGAACTGAACACTAAAGCTTTCTTT. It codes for CASSSRELNTKAFF.

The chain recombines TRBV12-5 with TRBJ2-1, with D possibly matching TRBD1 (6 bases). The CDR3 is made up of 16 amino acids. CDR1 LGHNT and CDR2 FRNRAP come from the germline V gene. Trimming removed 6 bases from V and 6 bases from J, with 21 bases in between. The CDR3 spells CASGQEGGVAGNEQFF. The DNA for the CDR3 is TGTGCTAGTGGGCAAGAAGGGGGAGTTGCTGGCAATGAGCAGTTCTTC.

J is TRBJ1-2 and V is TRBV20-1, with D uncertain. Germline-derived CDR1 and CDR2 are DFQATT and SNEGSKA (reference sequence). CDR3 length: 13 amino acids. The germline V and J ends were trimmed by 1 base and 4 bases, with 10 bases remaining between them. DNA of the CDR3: TGCAGTGCTAGAGTCTCGGACTTCTATGGCTACACCTTC. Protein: CSARVSDFYGYTF.

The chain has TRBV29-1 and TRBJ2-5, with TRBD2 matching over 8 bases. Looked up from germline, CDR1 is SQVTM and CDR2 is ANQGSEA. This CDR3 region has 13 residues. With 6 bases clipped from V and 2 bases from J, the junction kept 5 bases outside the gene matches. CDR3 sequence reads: CSVRGGSQETQYF. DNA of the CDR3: TGCAGCGTGCGCGGGGGGTCTCAAGAGACCCAGTACTTC.

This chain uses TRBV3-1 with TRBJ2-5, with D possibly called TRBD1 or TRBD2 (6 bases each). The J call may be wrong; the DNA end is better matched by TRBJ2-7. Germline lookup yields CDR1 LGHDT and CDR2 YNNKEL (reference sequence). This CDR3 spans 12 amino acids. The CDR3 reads CASRGLANEQYF. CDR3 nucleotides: TGTGCCAGCCGGGGGCTAGCGAACGAGCAGTACTTC.

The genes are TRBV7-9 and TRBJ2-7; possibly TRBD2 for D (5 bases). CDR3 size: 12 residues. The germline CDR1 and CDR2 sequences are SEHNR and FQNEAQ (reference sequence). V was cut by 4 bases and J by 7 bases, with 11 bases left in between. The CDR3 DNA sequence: TGTGCCAGCAGCTACTTGGCGGGTGAGCAGTACTTC. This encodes CASSYLAGEQYF.

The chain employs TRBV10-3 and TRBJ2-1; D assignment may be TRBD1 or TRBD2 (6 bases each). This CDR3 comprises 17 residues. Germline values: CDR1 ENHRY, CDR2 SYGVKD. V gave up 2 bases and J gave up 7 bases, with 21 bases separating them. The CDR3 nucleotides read TGTGCCATCAGTGAGGCTTGGGGGGCAGGGAGGTCGAATGAGCAGTTCTTC. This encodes CAISEAWGAGRSNEQFF.

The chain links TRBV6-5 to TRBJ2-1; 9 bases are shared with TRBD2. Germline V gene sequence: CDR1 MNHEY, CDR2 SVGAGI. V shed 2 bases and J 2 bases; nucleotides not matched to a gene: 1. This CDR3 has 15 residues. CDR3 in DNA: TGTGCCAGCAGTTACGGACTAGCGACCTACAATGAGCAGTTCTTC. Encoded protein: CASSYGLATYNEQFF.

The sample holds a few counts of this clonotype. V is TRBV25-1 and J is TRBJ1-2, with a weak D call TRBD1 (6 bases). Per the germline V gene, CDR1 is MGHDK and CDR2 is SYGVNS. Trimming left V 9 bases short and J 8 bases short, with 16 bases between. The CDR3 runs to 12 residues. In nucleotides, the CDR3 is TGTGCCAGTGCACGAGGGGGGCGCGGCTACACCTTC. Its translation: CASARGGRGYTF.

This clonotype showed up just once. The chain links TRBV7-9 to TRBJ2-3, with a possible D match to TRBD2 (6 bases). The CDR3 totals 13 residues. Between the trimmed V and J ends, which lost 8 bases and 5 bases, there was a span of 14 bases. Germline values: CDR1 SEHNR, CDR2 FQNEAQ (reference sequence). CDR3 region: CASSGLRGDTQYF. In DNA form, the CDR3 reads TGTGCCAGCTCGGGACTCCGGGGAGATACGCAGTATTTT.

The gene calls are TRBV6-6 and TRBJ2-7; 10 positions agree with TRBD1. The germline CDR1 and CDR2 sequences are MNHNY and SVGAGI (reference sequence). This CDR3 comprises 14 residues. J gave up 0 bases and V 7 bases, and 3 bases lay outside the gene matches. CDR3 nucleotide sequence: TGTGCCAGCATCGGACAGGGGGTCTCCTACGAGCAGTACTTC. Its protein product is CASIGQGVSYEQYF.

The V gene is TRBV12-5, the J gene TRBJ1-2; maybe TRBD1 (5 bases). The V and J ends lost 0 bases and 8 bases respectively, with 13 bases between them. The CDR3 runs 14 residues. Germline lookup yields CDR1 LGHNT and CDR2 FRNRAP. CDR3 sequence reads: CASGLVRRGNGYTF. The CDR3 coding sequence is TGTGCTAGTGGTTTGGTAAGAAGGGGAAACGGCTACACCTTC.

The CDR3 DNA sequence: TGCGCCAGCAGCTTGGCAGTGGGTCCGGACTACACCTTC. This codes for CASSLAVGPDYTF. The chain uses TRBV5-1 and TRBJ1-2; D is uncertain. Deletions cut 0 bases from V and 10 bases from J, with 13 bases between. Germline values: CDR1 SGHRS, CDR2 YFSETQ. This CDR3 contains 13 residues. Using reference TRBV5-1 and TRBJ1-2 for the parts outside the CDR3, the full variable domain is KAGVTQTPRYLIKTRGQQVTLSCSPISGHRSVSWYQQTPGQGLQFLFEYFSETQRNKGNFPGRFSGRQFSNSRSEMNVSTLELGDSALYLCASSLAVGPDYTFGSGTRLTVV.

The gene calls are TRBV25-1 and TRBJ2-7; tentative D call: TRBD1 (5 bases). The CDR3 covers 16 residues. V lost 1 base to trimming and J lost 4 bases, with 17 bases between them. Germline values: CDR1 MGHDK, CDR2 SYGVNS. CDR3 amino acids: CASSELGWGSGYEQYF. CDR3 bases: TGTGCCAGCAGTGAATTGGGTTGGGGCAGTGGTTACGAGCAGTACTTC.

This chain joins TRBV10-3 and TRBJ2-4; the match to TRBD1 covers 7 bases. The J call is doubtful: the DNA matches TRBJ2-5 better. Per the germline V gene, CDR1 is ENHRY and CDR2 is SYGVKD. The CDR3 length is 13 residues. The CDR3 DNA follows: TGTGCCATCGGCGGACAGGCAAAAGAGACCCAGTACTTC. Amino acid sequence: CAIGGQAKETQYF.

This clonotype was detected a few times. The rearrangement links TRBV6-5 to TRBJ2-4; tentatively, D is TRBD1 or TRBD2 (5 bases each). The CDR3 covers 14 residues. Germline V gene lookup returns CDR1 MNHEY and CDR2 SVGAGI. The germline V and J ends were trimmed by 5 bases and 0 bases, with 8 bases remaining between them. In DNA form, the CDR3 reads TGTGCCAGCAGTCGGGGCGTAGCCAAAAACATTCAGTACTTC. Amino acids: CASSRGVAKNIQYF.